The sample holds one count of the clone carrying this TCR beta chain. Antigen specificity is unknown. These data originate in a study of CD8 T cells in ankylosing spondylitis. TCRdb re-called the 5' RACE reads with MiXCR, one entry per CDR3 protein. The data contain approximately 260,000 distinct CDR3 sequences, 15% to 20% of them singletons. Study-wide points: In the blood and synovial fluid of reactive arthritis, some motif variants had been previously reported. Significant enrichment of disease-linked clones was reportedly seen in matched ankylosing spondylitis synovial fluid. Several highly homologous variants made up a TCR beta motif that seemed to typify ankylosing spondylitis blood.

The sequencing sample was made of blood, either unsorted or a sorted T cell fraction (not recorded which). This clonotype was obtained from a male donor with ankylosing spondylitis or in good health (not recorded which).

The CDR3 spells CASSQGSGRYDEQFF. The CDR3 nucleotides are TGCGCCAGCAGCCAGGGGAGCGGGAGGTACGATGAGCAGTTCTTC. The chain joins TRBV4-3 to TRBJ2-1; TRBD2 matches at 9 bases. The V and J ends lost 3 bases and 8 bases, in that order; junction bases with no gene match: 8. CDR3 length: 15 amino acids. Germline CDR1 and CDR2: LGHNA and YSLEER.